Listed here is a single TCR beta chain. The data stem from a study of blood T cell repertoires in COVID-19. About the research overall: Acute and convalescent COVID-19 specimens originated in the United States, Italy and Spain. From T cells, B-cell-depleted T cells, or PBMCs came the material, which was cDNA or gDNA.

Seattle enrolled patients during active infection and tracked them longitudinally. Original methodology: Reference gene primer amplification gave nucleated cell count estimates. Generated by immunoSEQ multiplex PCR, the TCRdb table keeps only in-frame clones and is missing some. V and J calls plus clone size are reproduced from that table; the DNA served to infer D and trimming. Of about 210,000 clones listed, under 85% were seen once; the top ten hold roughly 7%. V lost 1 base to trimming and J lost 4 bases, with 14 bases between them. Germline lookup yields CDR1 SGHTA and CDR2 FQGNSA. The CDR3 has 15 residues.

Sequenced material: peripheral blood. The chain carries TRBV7-2 and TRBJ2-7; D gene unclear. This sequence was found in a woman older than 75 with COVID-19, enrolled during active disease. The CDR3 protein is CASSLVGAAVYEQYF. CDR3 nucleotides: TGTGCCAGCAGCTTAGTTGGCGCGGCTGTGTACGAGCAGTACTTC.